This note documents a single T cell receptor (beta chain) sequence. Looked up from germline, CDR1 is KGHSH and CDR2 is LQKENI. CDR3 size: 12 residues. Trimming cost V 6 bases and J 3 bases, with 8 bases left between them. Assay: immunoSEQ multiplex PCR; the TCRdb copy retains only in-frame clones and omits some. The repertoire holds roughly 190,000 clones, 94% seen once, with about 0.76% in the top ten. This sample is part of a study of blood T cell repertoires in COVID-19. The sequence came from a man aged 30 to 45 with COVID-19, enrolled during active disease. The chain recombines TRBV18 with TRBJ1-2; D might be TRBD1 (5 bases). Sequenced material: peripheral blood. CDR3 protein: CASSGGDYGYTF. For the CDR3, the DNA is TGTGCCAGCTCCGGGGGGGACTATGGCTACACCTTC. The complete variable domain, with remaining parts taken from reference TRBV18 and TRBJ1-2, reads NAGVMQNPRHLVRRRGQEARLRCSPMKGHSHVYWYRQLPEEGLKFMVYLQKENIIDESGMPKERFSAEFPKEGPSILRIQQVVRGDSAAYFCASSGGDYGYTFGSGTRLTVV.